The clone carrying this T cell receptor beta chain came up many times. The germline V gene encodes CDR1 SNHLY and CDR2 FYNNEI. This CDR3 is built from 14 residues. V lost 8 bases and J lost 5; bases outside the gene matches: 9. The sample belongs to a study of T cells in Graves' hyperthyroidism and ophthalmopathy. TCR beta CDR3 sequences were amplified from RNA transcripts. The primer set for the first-round RT-PCR of the TCR CDR3 was HTBI. A single record per CDR3 protein comes from TCRdb applying MiXCR to the multiplex PCR reads. This table holds about 110,000 distinct CDR3 sequences, 15% to 20% found once.

V gene TRBV2 combines with J gene TRBJ2-1; 7 bases fit TRBD2. The origin of this receptor is a woman aged 45-60 years with Graves' hyperthyroidism. The sample comprised blood. CDR3 coding DNA: TGTGCCAGCCGCCGCGGACTAGGAAACAATGAGCAGTTCTTC. Translating gives CASRRGLGNNEQFF.